Listed here are 15 T cell receptor beta chains from one sample, sequenced in a study of beta chain features in type 1 diabetes. Expressed TCRB transcripts were sequenced after all isolated RNA was converted to cDNA. Sequencing used immunoSEQ multiplex PCR; TCRdb keeps in-frame clones, though not all of them. The sample records around 250,000 clones, approximately 15% being singletons. Overall study findings and caveats: Type 1 diabetes patients had moderately but significantly shorter TCRB CDR3s in all four CD4+ subsets.

Their target antigens are unknown. Material: naive CD4+ T cells from blood. Every receptor here comes from a man aged 25 to 40 with type 1 diabetes.

The genes are TRBV5-1 and TRBJ1-1; D possibly corresponds to TRBD1 (6 bases). Trimming took off 7 bases at V and 5 bases at J, with 15 bases between the two ends. This CDR3 contains 13 residues. Germline CDR1 is SGHRS and CDR2 is YFSETQ. The CDR3 nucleotides are TGCGCCAGCGGACACAGGGAGGGAACTGAAGCTTTCTTT. This codes for CASGHREGTEAFF. Combining the CDR3 with reference TRBV5-1 and TRBJ1-1 gives the whole variable domain KAGVTQTPRYLIKTRGQQVTLSCSPISGHRSVSWYQQTPGQGLQFLFEYFSETQRNKGNFPGRFSGRQFSNSRSEMNVSTLELGDSALYLCASGHREGTEAFFGQGTRLTVV.

In this sample, this clone turned up a few times. V and J are TRBV7-7 and TRBJ2-3; 11 bases map to TRBD2. CDR1 SSHAT and CDR2 FNYEAQ come from the germline V gene (reference sequence). The CDR3 covers 17 residues. The ends lost 5 bases at V and 4 bases at J; junction bases unmatched: 11. CDR3 DNA: TGTGCCAGCAGCCCCTACTCGACTAGCGGGACTCCAGATACGCAGTATTTT. As protein: CASSPYSTSGTPDTQYF.

The chain carries TRBV11-2 and TRBJ2-3; 7 bases map to TRBD2. With V trimmed by 3 bases and J by 14 bases, 17 bases remained unmatched. This CDR3 is built from 15 residues. Per the germline V gene, CDR1 is SGHAT and CDR2 is FQNNGV. As DNA, the CDR3 is TGTGCCAGCAGCTTTTTTTTGGCTAGCGGAGATCGGCTGTATTTT. It translates to CASSFFLASGDRLYF. Full variable domain (remainder filled in from reference TRBV11-2 and TRBJ2-3): EAGVAQSPRYKIIEKRQSVAFWCNPISGHATLYWYQQILGQGPKLLIQFQNNGVVDDSQLPKDRFSAERLKGVDSTLKIQPAKLEDSAVYLCASSFFLASGDRLYFGPGTRLTVL.

The chain links TRBV15 to TRBJ2-2; 7 bases line up with TRBD1. The junction had 9 bases not matched to a gene; V was cut back by 5 bases and J by 6 bases. Germline values: CDR1 LNHNV, CDR2 YYDKDF (reference sequence). This CDR3 region has 15 residues. The CDR3 DNA follows: TGTGCCACCAGCTCCCGAACAGGGGTGCCCGGGGAGCTGTTTTTT. Its translation is CATSSRTGVPGELFF.

The rearrangement uses TRBV5-1 and TRBJ1-5; D call uncertain. The CDR3 is made up of 14 amino acids. Germline V gene data show CDR1 as SGHRS and CDR2 as YFSETQ. The germline V and J ends were trimmed by 0 bases and 4 bases, with 8 bases remaining between them. The CDR3 DNA sequence: TGCGCCAGCAGCTTGGACACCCCGAATCAGCCCCAGCATTTT. As protein: CASSLDTPNQPQHF.

This clone was counted a few times. The rearrangement joins TRBV2 to TRBJ2-1; 7 bases agree with TRBD1. J lost 0 bases, V lost 5 bases, and 7 bases had no gene match. The CDR3 contains 16 residues. Germline CDR1 reads SNHLY; CDR2 reads FYNNEI. CDR3 nucleotides: TGTGCCAGCAGTTCCCAGGGGGACAGCTCCTACAATGAGCAGTTCTTC. This codes for CASSSQGDSSYNEQFF.

The gene calls are TRBV7-8 and TRBJ2-7, with TRBD1 matching 7 bases. The J segment lost 1 base and the V segment lost 1 base, leaving 4 bases of the junction unmatched. The CDR3 has 15 residues. Germline loops: CDR1 SGHVS, CDR2 FQNEAQ. CDR3: CASSLGRQGSYEQYF. CDR3 DNA: TGTGCCAGCAGCTTAGGGAGACAGGGTTCCTACGAGCAGTACTTC.

This clone was picked up a small number of times. V usage is TRBV19 and J usage is TRBJ2-1; TRBD1 agrees at 9 bases. This CDR3 is 15 amino acids long. Germline-derived CDR1 and CDR2 are LNHDA and SQIVND (reference sequence). The J segment lost 5 bases and the V segment lost 4 bases, leaving 6 bases of the junction unmatched. CDR3: CASSTPGTGNNEQFF. The CDR3 coding sequence is TGTGCCAGTAGTACCCCCGGGACAGGGAACAATGAGCAGTTCTTC.

The rearrangement uses TRBV7-2 and TRBJ2-7; the match to TRBD2 covers 8 bases. V was clipped by 4 bases and J by 0 bases; unmatched bases: 14. This CDR3 has 18 residues. Germline V gene data show CDR1 as SGHTA and CDR2 as FQGNSA. The CDR3 DNA reads TGTGCCAGCAGCTCTACCGGGACTAGAAAGCACTCCTCCTACGAGCAGTACTTC. Translating it yields CASSSTGTRKHSSYEQYF. The variable domain in full, with the rest retrieved from reference TRBV7-2 and TRBJ2-7, is GAGVSQSPSNKVTEKGKDVELRCDPISGHTALYWYRQSLGQGLEFLIYFQGNSAPDKSGLPSDRFSAERTGGSVSTLTIQRTQQEDSAVYLCASSSTGTRKHSSYEQYFGPGTRLTVT.

J is TRBJ2-3 and V is TRBV5-1; weak D call: TRBD1 (5 bases). Germline CDR1 reads SGHRS; CDR2 reads YFSETQ. CDR3 length: 15 amino acids. Trimming cost V 0 bases and J 5 bases, with 13 bases left between them. The DNA of the CDR3 is TGCGCCAGCAGCTTGGAGGCAGGAAGGGGAGATACGCAGTATTTT. Translating gives CASSLEAGRGDTQYF.

The chain is built from TRBV19 and TRBJ2-7, with D maybe TRBD1 (7 bases). Trimming removed 5 bases at V and 4 bases at J, with 18 bases between. The CDR3 has 15 residues. Germline-derived CDR1 and CDR2 are LNHDA and SQIVND (reference sequence). This CDR3 is CASSPNEGAGYEQYF. CDR3 nucleotide sequence: TGTGCCAGTAGTCCCAACGAGGGGGCGGGGTACGAGCAGTACTTC.

This clone was seen a handful of times. The chain is built from TRBV7-8 and TRBJ2-3; D call uncertain. The CDR3 loop spans 17 amino acids. V was clipped by 0 bases and J by 3 bases, with 16 bases between them. Germline loops: CDR1 SGHVS, CDR2 FQNEAQ. CDR3 sequence (DNA): TGTGCCAGCAGCTTAGCCCAAGGCGGTTTAACGACAGATACGCAGTATTTT. This sequence encodes CASSLAQGGLTTDTQYF.

This clone was seen a few times. The V and J genes are TRBV4-2 and TRBJ2-5, with 8 bases matching TRBD2. CDR1 LGHNA and CDR2 YNFKEQ come from the germline V gene. The CDR3 extends over 15 amino acids. The V gene end was trimmed by 6 bases and the J gene end by 3 bases; junction bases not matched to a gene: 9. CDR3 loop: CASSPGGAGEETQYF. The CDR3, as DNA: TGTGCCAGCAGTCCCGGCGGAGCGGGAGAAGAGACCCAGTACTTC.

Comment on this clone: Distinct nucleotide sequences in the sample also encode this CDR3. This chain joins TRBV30 and TRBJ2-7; D not resolved. Trimming removed 0 bases at V and 4 bases at J, with 7 bases between. This CDR3 spans 12 amino acids. Germline CDR1 reads GTSNPN; CDR2 reads SVGIG (reference sequence). This CDR3 is CAWSVSRYEQYF. The CDR3 nucleotides read TGTGCCTGGAGTGTATCCCGGTACGAGCAGTACTTC.

This clone was recorded a few times. V is TRBV9 and J is TRBJ2-2; 8 bases are shared with TRBD1. V lost 5 bases to trimming and J lost 5 bases; unmatched junction nucleotides: 8. There are 15 residues in the CDR3. Germline values: CDR1 SGDLS, CDR2 YYNGEE. CDR3 sequence reads: CASRGQAEGTGELFF. CDR3 sequence (DNA): TGTGCCAGCAGGGGACAGGCGGAGGGGACCGGGGAGCTGTTTTTT.